This T cell receptor (beta chain) was identified in a study of T cell repertoires in cytomegalovirus infection. This clonotype was counted only a few times. Its antigen is as yet unknown. TCRdb called the reads again in MiXCR, with one record for every CDR3 protein. The data show about 180,000 distinct CDR3 sequences, about 18% seen once. The length of the CDR3 is 13 residues. The germline gives CDR1 SGHTA, CDR2 FQGNSA. V dropped 1 base and J dropped 10 bases, with 12 bases sitting between them. Overall study results and limits: Identification of carriers of CMV plus the relevant HLA was performed using cumulative public TCR beta family frequency. The study found HLA-C-restricted CMV-specific TCR beta clonotypes dominating the ex vivo response.

Sample: CD8+ T cells from PBMCs. The chain employs TRBV7-2 and TRBJ2-3; D uncertain. The clonotype originates from a human donor in good health (CMV status not recorded). Some clones in this sample may be carry-over from other donors' samples. The CDR3, as DNA: TGTGCCAGCAGCTTAGATCCGGTATTCGCGCAGTATTTT. This sequence encodes CASSLDPVFAQYF.